This T cell receptor (beta chain) was captured by sequencing in a study of blood T cell repertoires in COVID-19. Looking at the study overall: COVID-19 samples, acute and convalescent, were from the United States, Italy and Spain. T cells, B-cell-depleted T cells, or PBMCs provided the cDNA or gDNA that served as material.

V was cut by 0 bases and J by 1 base, with 6 bases left in between. Per the germline V gene, CDR1 is PRHDT and CDR2 is FYEKMQ (reference sequence). The CDR3 has 14 residues. Original analysis: The authors estimated nucleated cell counts from reference gene primer amplification. TCRdb's copy holds only in-frame clones and misses some; the assay was immunoSEQ multiplex PCR. V, J and clone size derive from that table, while D and trimming were established from the DNA sequence. The data show approximately 220,000 clones, approximately 85% seen once. Sequences were obtained from peripheral blood. This sequence joins TRBV13 and TRBJ1-1; unclear D gene. The sequence was obtained from a woman in her 70s with acute or convalescent COVID-19. The CDR3 spells CASSLGVRNTEAFF. The CDR3, as DNA: TGTGCCAGCAGCTTAGGCGTTCGGAACACTGAAGCTTTCTTT. Drawing the rest from reference TRBV13 and TRBJ1-1, the complete variable domain is AAGVIQSPRHLIKEKRETATLKCYPIPRHDTVYWYQQGPGQDPQFLISFYEKMQSDKGSIPDRFSAQQFSDYHSELNMSSLELGDSALYFCASSLGVRNTEAFFGQGTRLTVV.